This is a list of T cell receptor beta chains from one sample in a study of Graves' ophthalmopathy and Graves' hyperthyroidism. TCRdb reanalysed the multiplex PCR reads using MiXCR and keeps one entry per CDR3 protein. Of some 1.1 million distinct CDR3 sequences listed, about 38% are singletons. The sample consisted of peripheral blood or thyroid tissue (not recorded which). Source of these receptors: an adult man with Graves' hyperthyroidism. The CDR3 runs from the conserved cysteine through the conserved F or W. The order of the fields is CDR3 length, D gene, clone size, J gene, V gene, CDR3 protein, CDR3 DNA. The D gene is left open where the match is weak. Expanded clones get a size class; other rows say once, few or many, or leave the size out.

15 TRBD1 many TRBJ1-4 TRBV4-3 CASSQVRGTGEKLFF TGCGCCAGCAGCCAAGTCCGCGGGACAGGTGAAAAACTGTTTTTT
13 NA many TRBJ1-1 TRBV5-1 CASSIHENTEAFF TGCGCCAGCAGCATTCACGAGAACACTGAAGCTTTCTTT
12 NA once TRBJ1-2 TRBV19 CVSSTYGGSYTF TGTGTCAGTAGTACGTACGGAGGAAGCTACACCTTC
13 NA many TRBJ2-5 TRBV12-3/TRBV12-4 CASSPGYQETQYF TGTGCCAGCAGCCCGGGGTACCAAGAGACCCAGTACTTC
16 NA NA TRBJ2-7 TRBV12-3/TRBV12-4 CASGFRGKYREYEQYF TGTGCCAGCGGTTTCCGGGGAAAGTACCGTGAATACGAGCAGTACTTC
16 TRBD1 NA TRBJ2-7 TRBV5-5 CASSLGQGVRVYEQYF TGTGCCAGCAGCCTGGGCCAGGGGGTCAGGGTGTACGAGCAGTACTTC
17 TRBD1 NA TRBJ1-6 TRBV11-2 CASSLDGGGGLDSPLHF TGTGCCAGCAGCTTAGATGGGGGAGGGGGCTTGGATTCACCCCTCCACTTT
14 NA NA TRBJ1-4 TRBV20-1 CSVQAAGLGEKLFF TGCAGTGTACAGGCTGCTGGTTTAGGTGAAAAACTGTTTTTT
16 NA many TRBJ1-2 TRBV5-1 CASSLGPAGSNYGYTF TGCGCCAGCAGCTTGGGTCCGGCGGGGTCTAACTATGGCTACACCTTC
17 TRBD1 few TRBJ1-5 TRBV6-2/TRBV6-3 CASSPGTGIHSNQPQHF TGTGCCAGCAGTCCCGGGACAGGGATTCATAGCAATCAGCCCCAGCATTTT
14 TRBD1 NA TRBJ1-5 TRBV20-1 CSAAGTGNNQPQHF TGCAGTGCAGCAGGGACAGGGAACAATCAGCCCCAGCATTTT